This note documents a single T cell receptor beta chain sequence. Its antigen is as yet unknown. The sample comes from a study of T cell responses to AZD1222 COVID-19 vaccine. Study at large: Second-dose groups at about 4 or about 12 weeks were pooled. Study results and limitations: Spike-specific TCR depth and breadth grew after two AZD1222 doses. Donors were largely white British and mainly female; clonal diversity was possibly underestimated.

Clones were read by immunoSEQ multiplex PCR, and TCRdb kept only the in-frame ones, dropping some. The table includes over 100,000 clones, 80% to 90% detected once. This TCR was recovered from an adult in good health. The sample consisted of peripheral blood, taken on day 0 of AZD1222 vaccination.

In DNA, the CDR3 is TGTGCCAGCAGCTTAAGGGGGTCAAGGCCGGGGTTCTTC. Protein: CASSLRGSRPGFF. The J gene is TRBJ2-1, the V gene TRBV13; tentative D call: TRBD1 (6 bases). Looked up from germline, CDR1 is PRHDT and CDR2 is FYEKMQ (reference sequence). The CDR3 consists of 13 residues. V gave up 2 bases and J gave up 15 bases, with 17 bases separating them.